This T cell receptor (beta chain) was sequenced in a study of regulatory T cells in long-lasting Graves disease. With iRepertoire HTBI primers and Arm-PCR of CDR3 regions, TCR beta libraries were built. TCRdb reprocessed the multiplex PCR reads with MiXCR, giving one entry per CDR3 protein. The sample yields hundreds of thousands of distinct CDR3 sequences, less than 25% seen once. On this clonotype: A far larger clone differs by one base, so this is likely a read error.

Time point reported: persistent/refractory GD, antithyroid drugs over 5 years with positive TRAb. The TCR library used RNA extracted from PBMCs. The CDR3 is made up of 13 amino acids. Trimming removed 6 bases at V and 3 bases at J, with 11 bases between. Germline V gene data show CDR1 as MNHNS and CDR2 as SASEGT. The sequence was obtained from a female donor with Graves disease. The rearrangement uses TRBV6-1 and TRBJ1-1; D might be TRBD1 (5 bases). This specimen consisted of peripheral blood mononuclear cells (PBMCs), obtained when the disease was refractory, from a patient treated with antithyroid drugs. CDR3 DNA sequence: TGTGCCAGCAGCGGAAAAGGGGACACTGAAGCTTTCTTT. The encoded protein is CASSGKGDTEAFF.